A single sample is the source of the 22 T cell receptor beta chains below, sequenced in a study of Graves' ophthalmopathy and Graves' hyperthyroidism. TCR beta CDR3 amplification used RNA transcripts. An initial RT-PCR round employing HTBI primers preceded a second-round multiplex PCR. TCRdb independently ran MiXCR on the multiplex PCR reads; one entry per CDR3 protein. This sample has over a million distinct CDR3 sequences, with around a third found just once. The sequenced sample consisted of peripheral blood or thyroid tissue (not recorded which). These receptors originate from an adult man with Graves' hyperthyroidism.

The chain combines TRBV7-9 with TRBJ1-1; D is ambiguous. Per germline, CDR1 SEHNR and CDR2 FQNEAQ (reference sequence). The V end was cut by 1 base, the J end by 4 bases, with 10 bases between. The CDR3 totals 14 residues. The CDR3 reads CASSLDWSGTEAFF. The CDR3 region has the DNA TGTGCCAGCAGCTTAGACTGGTCGGGCACTGAAGCTTTCTTT.

This clonotype was observed a handful of times. A much larger clone lies one base from this, so it may be a read error. The chain carries TRBV7-2 and TRBJ1-2, with a possible D match to TRBD1 (6 bases). The V gene lost 4 bases and the J gene lost 8 bases, with 11 bases spanning the gap. This CDR3 spans 12 amino acids. Germline lookup yields CDR1 SGHTA and CDR2 FQGNSA. CDR3: CASSSHRVGYTF. DNA of the CDR3: TGTGCCAGCAGCTCCCACAGGGTCGGCTACACCTTC.

This clonotype came up many times. The chain carries TRBV29-1 and TRBJ1-4; TRBD1 agrees at 8 bases. CDR1 and CDR2 from the germline V gene are SQVTM and ANQGSEA. V trimming: 0 bases; J trimming: 4 bases; junction bases outside the gene matches: 4. This CDR3 is built from 15 residues. The CDR3 DNA reads as TGCAGCGTTGAAGATCATGGACAGGGTAATGAAAAACTGTTTTTT. Its protein product is CSVEDHGQGNEKLFF.

This clonotype was detected many times. The CDR3, as DNA: TGCGCCAGCAGCCTCCGACTAGAAGAGACCCAGTACTTC. It specifies CASSLRLEETQYF. The V and J genes are TRBV4-3 and TRBJ2-5, with a possible D match to TRBD2 (6 bases). V was clipped by 4 bases and J by 3 bases, with 9 bases between them. There are 13 residues in the CDR3. Germline V gene data show CDR1 as LGHNA and CDR2 as YSLEER.

About this clonotype: Compared with germline, one end of the junction differs, possibly owing to a read error. The chain joins TRBV6-5 to TRBJ1-2; D is unclear. This CDR3 contains 12 residues. Germline CDR1 reads MNHEY; CDR2 reads SVGAGI. In nucleotides, the CDR3 is TGTGCCGGCAGCCGCCCCTATGAGGGCTACACCTTC. Translating it yields CAGSRPYEGYTF.

The J gene is TRBJ1-3, the V gene TRBV29-1; possible D gene TRBD1, 5 bases. V gave up 6 bases and J gave up 8 bases, with 17 bases separating them. CDR3 length equals 13 residues. Germline CDR1 reads SQVTM; CDR2 reads ANQGSEA. The CDR3 reads CSVEAGSGYTIYF. The DNA for the CDR3 is TGCAGCGTCGAGGCAGGGTCTGGCTACACCATATATTTT.

This sequence joins TRBV15 and TRBJ2-7; D is perhaps TRBD1 (5 bases). CDR1 is LNHNV and CDR2 is YYDKDF in the germline V gene (reference sequence). This CDR3 spans 17 amino acids. Trimming removed 0 bases at V and 0 bases at J, with 15 bases between. The CDR3 here is CATSRDSDEDSSYEQYF. As DNA, the CDR3 is TGTGCCACCAGCAGAGATAGTGATGAAGACAGCTCCTACGAGCAGTACTTC.

There are many counts of this clonotype. The gene calls are TRBV14 and TRBJ1-2; D is possibly TRBD1 (5 bases). The CDR3 runs 15 residues. V lost 1 base and J 5 bases, leaving 14 bases between the germline ends. Germline values: CDR1 SGHDN, CDR2 FVKESK. The CDR3 loop reads CASSQVAREPYGYTF. CDR3 DNA sequence: TGTGCCAGCAGCCAAGTGGCCAGGGAACCTTATGGCTACACCTTC.

The chain joins TRBV7-6 to TRBJ1-2, with D possibly matching TRBD1 (5 bases). V shed 4 bases and J shed 9 bases, with 12 bases lying between them. The CDR3 is made up of 12 amino acids. Germline CDR1 reads SGHVS; CDR2 reads FNYEAQ. The CDR3 nucleotides read TGTGCCAGCAGCTCCTCGCAGGGTAGCTACACCTTC. Its protein is CASSSSQGSYTF.

This clonotype has ten or more counts. The CDR3 sequence is CASSSSVGLGEQYF. CDR3 sequence (DNA): TGTGCCAGCAGCTCTAGTGTAGGTCTCGGCGAGCAGTACTTC. The chain has TRBV9 and TRBJ2-7; no reliable D call. V dropped 4 bases and J dropped 6 bases, with 17 bases sitting between them. Germline CDR1 SGDLS, CDR2 YYNGEE. CDR3 size: 14 residues.

This clonotype was seen many times. The chain has TRBV9 and TRBJ1-1; D may be TRBD1 (6 bases). The CDR3 consists of 15 residues. V was cut by 4 bases and J by 0 bases, with 13 bases left in between. In germline, CDR1 is SGDLS, CDR2 YYNGEE. The CDR3 DNA reads as TGTGCCAGCAGCTCAGGGACACCTTTGAACACTGAAGCTTTCTTT. It translates to CASSSGTPLNTEAFF.

This clonotype was detected a few times. This chain connects TRBV4-1 to TRBJ1-2; 8 positions match TRBD1. Germline loops: CDR1 MGHRA, CDR2 YSYEKL. V shed 0 bases, J shed 5 bases, and the junction held 11 bases outside the gene matches. The CDR3 is made up of 17 amino acids. CDR3 sequence (DNA): TGCGCCAGCAGCCAAGATGTAGGAGGGACAGGAGCTTATGGCTACACCTTC. Protein sequence: CASSQDVGGTGAYGYTF.

V gene TRBV14 combines with J gene TRBJ2-7; D gene ambiguous. Looked up from germline, CDR1 is SGHDN and CDR2 is FVKESK. Trimming shortened V by 4 bases and J by 3 bases, and 10 bases separated the two germline ends. The CDR3 loop spans 13 amino acids. The DNA of the CDR3 is TGTGCCAGCAGCCCGATCATCTTCTACGAGCAGTACTTC. Translation: CASSPIIFYEQYF.

This clonotype has at least ten counts. The gene calls are TRBV5-1 and TRBJ2-7; D is possibly TRBD1 (6 bases). Trimming cost V 7 bases and J 1 base, with 9 bases left between them. CDR1 is SGHRS and CDR2 is YFSETQ in the germline V gene. This CDR3 has 12 residues. The CDR3 sequence is CASRTESYEQYF. Here the CDR3 DNA reads TGCGCCAGCCGGACAGAATCCTACGAGCAGTACTTC.

The chain uses TRBV7-2 and TRBJ1-2; D is possibly TRBD1 (5 bases). The germline V gene encodes CDR1 SGHTA and CDR2 FQGNSA. The CDR3 covers 16 residues. Trimming took 5 bases from V and 4 from J, leaving 20 bases between them. The CDR3: CASSTRLQVAIYGYTF. The DNA of the CDR3 is TGTGCCAGCAGCACACGCTTACAGGTCGCGATCTATGGCTACACCTTC.

This clonotype was recorded many times. The rearrangement links TRBV20-1 to TRBJ1-4; D is ambiguous. Germline assignment: CDR1 DFQATT and CDR2 SNEGSKA (reference sequence). The ends were cut back, 7 bases at V and 5 bases at J, with 14 bases in the middle. CDR3 length: 13 residues. This chain's CDR3 is CSGLRTRNEKLFF. The CDR3 DNA sequence: TGCAGTGGGCTCAGGACGCGGAATGAAAAACTGTTTTTT.

The chain couples TRBV2 to TRBJ2-5; D perhaps matches TRBD1 (5 bases). In germline, CDR1 is SNHLY, CDR2 FYNNEI. This CDR3 region has 14 residues. V lost 5 bases to trimming and J lost 3 bases, with 13 bases between them. The CDR3 loop is CASSLRIGEETQYF. The CDR3, as DNA: TGTGCCAGCAGTTTACGTATAGGGGAAGAGACCCAGTACTTC.

This clonotype was observed at least ten times. This chain joins TRBV29-1 and TRBJ2-5; 7 bases are shared with TRBD1. Trimming cost V 3 bases and J 4 bases; bases outside gene matches: 11. The CDR3 has 15 amino acids. Per the germline V gene, CDR1 is SQVTM and CDR2 is ANQGSEA. The CDR3 here is CSVDFRDSRGETQYF. In DNA form, the CDR3 reads TGCAGCGTTGATTTTAGGGACAGTCGGGGAGAGACCCAGTACTTC.

Turning to this clonotype: A much larger clone lies a single base off, so this may be a read error. This chain joins TRBV19 and TRBJ2-2; no reliable D call. The germline gives CDR1 LNHDA, CDR2 SQIVND (reference sequence). The CDR3 is made up of 14 amino acids. The CDR3 region is CASSPGIYTRELFF. In DNA, the CDR3 is TGTGCCAGTAGTCCGGGTATATACACCAGGGAGCTGTTTTTT.

This clonotype was found many times. J is TRBJ2-5 and V is TRBV20-1; 8 bases agree with TRBD2. The trim removed 4 bases at V and 5 bases at J, leaving 12 bases unmatched. The CDR3 is made up of 15 amino acids. The germline V gene has CDR1 DFQATT and CDR2 SNEGSKA (reference sequence). Written as DNA, the CDR3 is TGCAGTGCTACTGCCCCAAGGACTAGCTGGGAGACCCAGTACTTC. Protein sequence: CSATAPRTSWETQYF.

This clonotype was seen at least ten times. The chain carries TRBV5-8 and TRBJ2-5; TRBD2 matches 11 bases. Germline V gene lookup returns CDR1 SGHTS and CDR2 YDEGEE. This CDR3 comprises 16 residues. The V and J ends lost 4 bases and 1 base, in that order; junction bases with no gene match: 6. As DNA, the CDR3 is TGTGCCAGCAGCGTACTAGCGGGAGTTAGCCAAGAGACCCAGTACTTC. It codes for CASSVLAGVSQETQYF.

The chain links TRBV20-1 to TRBJ1-2, with a tentative D call TRBD1 (6 bases). Germline CDR1 is DFQATT and CDR2 is SNEGSKA (reference sequence). The germline V and J ends were trimmed by 5 bases and 7 bases, with 14 bases remaining between them. There are 12 residues in the CDR3. In DNA, the CDR3 is TGCAGTGCTTTAGGGGGAGCCAGTGGCTACACCTTC. Encoded protein: CSALGGASGYTF.